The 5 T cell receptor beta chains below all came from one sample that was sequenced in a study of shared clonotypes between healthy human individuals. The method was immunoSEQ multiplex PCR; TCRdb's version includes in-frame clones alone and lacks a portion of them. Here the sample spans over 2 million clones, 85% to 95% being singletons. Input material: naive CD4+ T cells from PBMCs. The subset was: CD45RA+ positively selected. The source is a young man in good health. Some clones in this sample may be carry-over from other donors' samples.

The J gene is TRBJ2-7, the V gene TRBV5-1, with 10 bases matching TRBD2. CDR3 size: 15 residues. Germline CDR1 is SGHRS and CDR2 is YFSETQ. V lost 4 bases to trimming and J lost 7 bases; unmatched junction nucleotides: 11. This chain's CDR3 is CASSPRAGGPQEQYF. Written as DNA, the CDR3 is TGCGCCAGCAGCCCCCGAGCGGGAGGGCCTCAAGAGCAGTACTTC.

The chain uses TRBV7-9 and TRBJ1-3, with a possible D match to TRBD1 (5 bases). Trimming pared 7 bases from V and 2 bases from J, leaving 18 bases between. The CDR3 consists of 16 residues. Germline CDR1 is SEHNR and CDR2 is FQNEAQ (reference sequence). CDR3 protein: CASTPRTGTTGNTIYF. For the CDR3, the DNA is TGTGCCAGCACCCCCCGAACTGGGACGACTGGAAACACCATATATTTT.

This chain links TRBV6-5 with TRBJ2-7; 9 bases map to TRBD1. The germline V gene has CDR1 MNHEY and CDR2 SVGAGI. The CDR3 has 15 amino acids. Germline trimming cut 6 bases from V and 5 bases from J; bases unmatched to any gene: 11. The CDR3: CASRHTLDRGHEQYF. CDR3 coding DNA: TGTGCCAGCAGACATACTTTGGACAGGGGCCACGAGCAGTACTTC.

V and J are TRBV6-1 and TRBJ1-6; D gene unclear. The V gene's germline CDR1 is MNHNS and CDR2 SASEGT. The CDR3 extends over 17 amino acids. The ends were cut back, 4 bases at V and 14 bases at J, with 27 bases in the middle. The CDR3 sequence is CASSAKSGSGFSSSLHF. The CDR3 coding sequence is TGTGCCAGCAGTGCCAAATCCGGGTCAGGATTCAGCTCGTCCCTCCACTTT.

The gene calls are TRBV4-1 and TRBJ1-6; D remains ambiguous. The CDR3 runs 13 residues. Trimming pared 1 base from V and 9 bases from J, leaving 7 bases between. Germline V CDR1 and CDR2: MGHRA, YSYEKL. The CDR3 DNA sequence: TGCGCCAGCAGCCAAGGGTCCGCTTCACCCCTCCACTTT. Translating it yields CASSQGSASPLHF.